Listed below are T cell receptor beta chains from one sample, sequenced in a study of cytomegalovirus exposure and HLA in healthy donors. Profiled with immunoSEQ multiplex PCR; TCRdb holds only in-frame clones, not every one. Of 60,000 to 85,000 clones detected, around 78% appear once; the ten largest clones hold around 1.5%. Sample: PBMCs. All receptors derive from a man aged 40-49 years in good health and CMV-seronegative. Each CDR3 is given with its conserved first and last residue. Each record gives: J gene, V gene, clone size, D gene, CDR3 protein, CDR3 DNA. D genes are given only for firm matches. The size entry is marked missing in some rows and otherwise reads once, few, many or a size class.

TRBJ1-5 TRBV18 . . CASSPSGYSNQPQHF TGTGCCAGCTCACCAAGCGGTTATAGCAATCAGCCCCAGCATTTT
TRBJ2-1 TRBV7-9 . . CASSFDRGFRNEQFF TGTGCCAGCAGCTTTGATAGAGGGTTCAGAAATGAGCAGTTCTTC
TRBJ1-1 TRBV13 . . CASSGERAFF TGTGCCAGCAGTGGGGAGCGAGCTTTCTTT
TRBJ1-2 TRBV18 . TRBD1 CASSSQGLYGYTF TGTGCCAGCTCATCACAGGGGCTCTATGGCTACACCTTC
TRBJ2-1 TRBV2 . TRBD2 CASSPGGRSKGEQFF TGTGCCAGCAGTCCCGGCGGGAGGTCGAAGGGTGAGCAGTTCTTC
TRBJ2-3 TRBV29-1 . . CSVEGLRSTDTQYF TGCAGCGTTGAGGGGCTCAGGAGCACAGATACGCAGTATTTT
TRBJ2-7 TRBV28 . . CASSSTLATTEEQYF TGTGCCAGCAGTTCAACCCTAGCCACTACTGAGGAGCAGTACTTC
TRBJ2-1 TRBV27 once TRBD2 CASSLDPSGRDNEQFF TGTGCCAGCAGTTTAGATCCTAGCGGGAGGGACAATGAGCAGTTCTTC
TRBJ2-7 TRBV5-1 . . CASSRREGGSYEQYF TGCGCCAGCAGCCGACGGGAAGGGGGCTCCTACGAGCAGTACTTC
TRBJ2-7 TRBV29-1 . TRBD1 CSVGQSREQYF TGCAGCGTGGGACAGTCGAGAGAGCAGTACTTC
TRBJ1-2 TRBV5-3 . . CARSLERDYGYTF TGTGCCAGAAGCTTGGAAAGAGACTATGGCTACACCTTC
TRBJ1-2 TRBV30 . TRBD1 CAWVGAGGFYGYTF TGTGCCTGGGTCGGGGCAGGGGGCTTCTATGGCTACACCTTC
TRBJ2-1 TRBV4-2 . . CASSQDKGTSQYQQFF TGTGCCAGCAGCCAAGATAAGGGGACATCCCAGTATCAGCAGTTCTTC
TRBJ1-1 TRBV28 . . CASSLPDTNTEAFF TGTGCCAGCAGTTTACCGGACACTAACACTGAAGCTTTCTTT